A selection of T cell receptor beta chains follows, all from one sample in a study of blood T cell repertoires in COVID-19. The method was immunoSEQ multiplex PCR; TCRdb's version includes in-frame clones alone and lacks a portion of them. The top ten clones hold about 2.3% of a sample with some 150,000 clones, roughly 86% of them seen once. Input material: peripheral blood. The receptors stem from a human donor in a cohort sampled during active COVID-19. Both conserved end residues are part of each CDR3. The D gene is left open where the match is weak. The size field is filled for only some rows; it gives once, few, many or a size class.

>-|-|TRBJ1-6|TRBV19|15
CASSAWTPNNSPLHF
TGTGCCAGTAGTGCCTGGACACCAAATAATTCACCCCTCCACTTT
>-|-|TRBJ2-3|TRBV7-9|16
CASSPGRRSGADTQYF
TGTGCCAGCAGCCCCGGCCGGCGGTCGGGGGCAGATACGCAGTATTTT
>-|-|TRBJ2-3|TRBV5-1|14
CASSFSGRTDTQYF
TGCGCCAGCAGCTTCAGCGGCCGCACAGATACGCAGTATTTT
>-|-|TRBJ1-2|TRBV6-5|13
CASSYGSFYGYTF
TGTGCCAGCAGTTACGGGAGCTTCTATGGCTACACCTTC
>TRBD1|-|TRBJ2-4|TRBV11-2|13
CASTRTGKNIQYF
TGTGCCAGCACGCGGACAGGCAAAAACATTCAGTACTTC
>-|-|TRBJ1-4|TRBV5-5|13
CASSLAITEKLFF
TGTGCCAGCAGCTTGGCTATCACTGAAAAACTGTTTTTT
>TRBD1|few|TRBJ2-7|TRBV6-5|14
CASSYGQATYEQYF
TGTGCCAGCAGTTACGGACAGGCCACCTACGAGCAGTACTTC
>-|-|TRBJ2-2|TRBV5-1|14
CASSRGVIPGELFF
TGCGCCAGCAGCCGCGGGGTAATCCCCGGGGAGCTGTTTTTT
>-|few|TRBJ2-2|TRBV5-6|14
CASSSRRNTGELFF
TGTGCCAGCAGCAGCAGGCGGAACACCGGGGAGCTGTTTTTT
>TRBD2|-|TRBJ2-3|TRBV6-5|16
CASSSRLAGGPYTQYF
TGTGCCAGCAGTTCCAGACTAGCGGGAGGGCCATATACGCAGTATTTT
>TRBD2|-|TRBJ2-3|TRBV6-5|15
CASSTLAGVTDTQYF
TGTGCCAGCAGTACACTAGCGGGAGTGACAGATACGCAGTATTTT
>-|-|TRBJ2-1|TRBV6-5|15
CASSYTFPAYNEQFF
TGTGCCAGCAGTTACACCTTTCCGGCCTACAATGAGCAGTTCTTC
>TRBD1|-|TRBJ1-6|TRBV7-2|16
CASSPRLGQNNSPLHF
TGTGCCAGCAGCCCCAGATTGGGACAGAATAATTCACCCCTCCACTTT
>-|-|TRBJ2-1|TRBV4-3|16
CASSQDGSSSYNEQFF
TGCGCCAGCAGCCAAGATGGGTCTAGCTCCTACAATGAGCAGTTCTTC
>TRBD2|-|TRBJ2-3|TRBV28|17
CASSPYPLAGETDTQYF
TGTGCCAGCAGTCCCTACCCCCTAGCGGGAGAGACAGATACGCAGTATTTT
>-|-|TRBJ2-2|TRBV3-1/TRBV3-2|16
CASSQGRSGNTGELFF
TGTGCCAGCAGCCAAGGTAGATCGGGGAACACCGGGGAGCTGTTTTTT
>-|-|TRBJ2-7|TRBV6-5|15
CASRQRAGNSYEQYF
TGTGCCAGCAGACAACGGGCGGGAAACTCCTACGAGCAGTACTTC
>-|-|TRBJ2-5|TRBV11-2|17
CASSLDRGAGAQETQYF
TGTGCCAGCAGCTTAGATCGGGGGGCAGGGGCCCAAGAGACCCAGTACTTC
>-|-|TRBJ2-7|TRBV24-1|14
CATSDADRTYEQYF
TGTGCCACCAGTGACGCGGACAGAACCTACGAGCAGTACTTC
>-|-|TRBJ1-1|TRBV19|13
CASSLISGTEAFF
TGTGCCAGTAGCCTCATTTCGGGCACTGAAGCTTTCTTT
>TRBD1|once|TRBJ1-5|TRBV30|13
CAWSAGGNQPQHF
TGTGCCTGGAGTGCAGGGGGCAACCAGCCCCAGCATTTT
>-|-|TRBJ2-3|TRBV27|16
CASSLLGGRSTDTQYF
TGTGCCAGCAGTTTACTTGGGGGGAGGTCCACAGATACGCAGTATTTT
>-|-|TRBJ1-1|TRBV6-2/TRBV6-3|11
CASSTQREAFF
TGTGCCAGCAGTACTCAACGAGAAGCTTTCTTT
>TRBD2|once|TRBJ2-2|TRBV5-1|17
CASSQGLAGLNTGELFF
TGCGCCAGCAGCCAGGGACTAGCGGGCCTCAACACCGGGGAGCTGTTTTTT
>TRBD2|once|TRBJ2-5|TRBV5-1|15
CASSFSAGAGETQYF
TGCGCCAGCAGCTTTAGCGCAGGAGCGGGGGAGACCCAGTACTTC
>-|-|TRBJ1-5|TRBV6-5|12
CASSQGGQPQHF
TGTGCCAGCAGCCAGGGAGGTCAGCCCCAGCATTTT
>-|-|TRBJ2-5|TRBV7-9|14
CATRDSKGQETQYF
TGTGCCACACGGGACTCCAAGGGGCAAGAGACCCAGTACTTC
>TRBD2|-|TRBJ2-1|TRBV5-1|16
CASSLVVSGGFNEQFF
TGCGCCAGCAGCTTGGTAGTTAGCGGGGGGTTCAATGAGCAGTTCTTC